This entry lists 29 T cell receptor beta chains sequenced from one sample in a study of T cells expressing NK-cell markers. TCRdb re-called the 5' RACE reads and shows each CDR3 protein once, DNA omitted. This table holds 200,000 to 300,000 distinct CDR3 sequences. Sequencing was carried out using blood T cells: a sorted CD56 or NKG2C T cell subset, CD4+ or CD8+ T cells, or bulk PBMC T cells (not recorded which). The source of these receptors is a man aged 18 to 35 in good health.

The rearrangement uses TRBV5-4 and TRBJ2-7; absent DNA, TCRdb's TRBD2 call cannot be checked. This CDR3 spans 15 amino acids. Germline V gives CDR1 SGHNT, CDR2 YYREEE (reference sequence). The CDR3 region is CASSLGGSGTYEQYF.

The gene calls are TRBV2 and TRBJ2-3. CDR1 and CDR2 from the germline V gene are SNHLY and FYNNEI. The CDR3 is 12 residues long. CDR3 region: CASERSTDTQYF.

The chain combines TRBV29-1 with TRBJ2-7; TCRdb selects TRBD2, and the lack of DNA leaves this call unchecked. This CDR3 has 11 amino acids. Germline assignment: CDR1 SQVTM and CDR2 ANQGSEA. This CDR3 is CSIRWEYEQYF.

The chain has TRBV20-1 and TRBJ1-5. The CDR3 runs to 14 residues. The germline CDR1 and CDR2 sequences are DFQATT and SNEGSKA (reference sequence). The CDR3 is CSARFRGDNQPQHF.

The chain recombines TRBV7-6 with TRBJ2-1. CDR1 is SGHVS, CDR2 FNYEAQ, per germline. This CDR3 spans 16 amino acids. The CDR3 protein is CASSLEGASSYNEQFF. Full variable domain (remainder filled in from reference TRBV7-6 and TRBJ2-1): GAGVSQSPRYKVTKRGQDVALRCDPISGHVSLYWYRQALGQGPEFLTYFNYEAQQDKSGLPNDRFSAERPEGSISTLTIQRTEQRDSAMYRCASSLEGASSYNEQFFGPGTRLTVL.

This chain uses TRBV20-1 with TRBJ2-1; TCRdb names TRBD2, which stays unverified in the absence of DNA. CDR3 size: 17 residues. Germline loops: CDR1 DFQATT, CDR2 SNEGSKA (reference sequence). CDR3 sequence reads: CSAPGLAGIDSYNEQFF.

The V call is TRBV9, the J call TRBJ1-1. This CDR3 comprises 16 residues. Per the germline V gene, CDR1 is SGDLS and CDR2 is YYNGEE. The CDR3: CASSVGPGGPNTEAFF. Full variable domain (rest looked up from reference TRBV9 and TRBJ1-1): DSGVTQTPKHLITATGQRVTLRCSPRSGDLSVYWYQQSLDQGLQFLIQYYNGEERAKGNILERFSAQQFPDLHSELNLSSLELGDSALYFCASSVGPGGPNTEAFFGQGTRLTVV.

The chain couples TRBV30 to TRBJ1-5; the D call from TCRdb, TRBD1, cannot be confirmed without DNA. Germline CDR1 GTSNPN, CDR2 SVGIG (reference sequence). This CDR3 contains 15 residues. The CDR3 loop reads CAWSVPQGSNQPQHF.

The chain is built from TRBV29-1 and TRBJ2-5. CDR3 length: 15 residues. Germline V CDR1 and CDR2: SQVTM, ANQGSEA. CDR3 loop: CSVEYGRNLPETQYF.

The rearrangement joins TRBV12-3 or TRBV12-4 to TRBJ1-1; the D gene TCRdb calls, TRBD1, cannot be checked with no DNA. This CDR3 contains 16 residues. CDR3 protein: CASSLGGTFMNTEAFF.

The chain links TRBV5-1 to TRBJ2-7; TCRdb calls TRBD2, which cannot be checked without DNA. CDR3 length: 15 amino acids. Germline V gene sequence: CDR1 SGHRS, CDR2 YFSETQ. CDR3 sequence: CASSLEGGNSYEQYF.

The chain combines TRBV12-3 or TRBV12-4 with TRBJ1-2. The CDR3 covers 12 residues. The CDR3 loop reads CASSLSRVDYTF.

J is TRBJ2-1 and V is TRBV11-3; TCRdb indicates TRBD2, and absent DNA this call remains unverified. CDR3 length equals 15 residues. In germline, CDR1 is SGHNT, CDR2 YENEEA. Here the CDR3 reads CASSLVEFTGAQQFF.

This chain connects TRBV5-1 to TRBJ2-2; lacking DNA, the TRBD2 call made by TCRdb goes unchecked. The CDR3 loop spans 18 amino acids. Germline CDR1 reads SGHRS; CDR2 reads YFSETQ. CDR3 in amino acids: CASSLGTSGSGSTGELFF.

The chain recombines TRBV12-3 or TRBV12-4 with TRBJ2-1; TCRdb lists TRBD2, though no DNA is available to test this call. The CDR3 runs to 14 residues. CDR3 loop: CASSRDSRGNEQFF.

The chain is built from TRBV29-1 and TRBJ2-4; TCRdb picks TRBD1, but there is no DNA to check that call. CDR3 length: 13 residues. Germline CDR1 SQVTM, CDR2 ANQGSEA. CDR3 in amino acids: CSVEWGPKNIQYF.

The chain has TRBV6-5 and TRBJ1-1. CDR3 length: 15 amino acids. Per the germline V gene, CDR1 is MNHEY and CDR2 is SVGAGI. The CDR3 loop reads CASSYLGFLGTEAFF.

This sequence joins TRBV12-3 or TRBV12-4 and TRBJ2-2; the TRBD1 assignment by TCRdb is unverifiable without DNA. CDR3 length: 13 amino acids. CDR3 protein: CASRRQGTGELFF.

The gene calls are TRBV24-1 and TRBJ2-1; TCRdb proposes TRBD1, but this gene call is untestable without DNA. There are 14 residues in the CDR3. Germline V gene lookup returns CDR1 KGHDR and CDR2 SFDVKD. Here the CDR3 reads CATSDLHRVYEQFF.

The chain links TRBV19 to TRBJ2-1; TCRdb names TRBD2, which stays unverified in the absence of DNA. CDR1 LNHDA and CDR2 SQIVND come from the germline V gene (reference sequence). The CDR3 has 14 amino acids. The chain's CDR3 is CATRLGAARDEQFF.

The chain links TRBV11-3 to TRBJ2-2; TCRdb returns TRBD1, unconfirmable since there is no DNA. Germline V gives CDR1 SGHNT, CDR2 YENEEA. The CDR3 has 17 amino acids. Here the CDR3 reads CASSLEEWGTGAGELFF.

V gene TRBV6-2 or TRBV6-3 combines with J gene TRBJ2-6; without DNA, the TCRdb call of TRBD2 cannot be checked. The germline V gene has CDR1 MNHEY and CDR2 SVGEGT. The CDR3 loop spans 18 amino acids. CDR3 protein: CASSYILAGVRGANVLTF.

CDR3 amino acids: CASSKYGPLAAVSYEQYF. The chain carries TRBV11-2 and TRBJ2-7; TCRdb designates TRBD2, a call that cannot be tested without DNA. The CDR3 consists of 18 residues. Looked up from germline, CDR1 is SGHAT and CDR2 is FQNNGV.

V is TRBV9 and J is TRBJ2-3; TCRdb's D call, TRBD1, is unchecked because there is no DNA. CDR1 is SGDLS and CDR2 is YYNGEE in the germline V gene. The CDR3 totals 15 residues. The CDR3 is CASSFTGTQGDTQYF.

The chain uses TRBV12-3 or TRBV12-4 and TRBJ2-5; TCRdb's assignment of TRBD1 cannot be checked, as there is no DNA. The CDR3 covers 14 residues. The CDR3 loop is CASSLSDRKETQYF.

CDR3 residues: CSARDPGVVGEQFF. The chain couples TRBV20-1 to TRBJ2-1; TCRdb picks TRBD1, but there is no DNA to check that call. The germline V gene has CDR1 DFQATT and CDR2 SNEGSKA (reference sequence). The CDR3 is 14 amino acids.

The chain is built from TRBV12-3 or TRBV12-4 and TRBJ2-1; the D gene TCRdb calls, TRBD2, cannot be checked with no DNA. CDR3 size: 13 residues. CDR3 amino acids: CASSLGSGRIQFF.

The rearrangement joins TRBV20-1 to TRBJ2-1; TCRdb gives TRBD1 as the D gene, but with no DNA this cannot be confirmed. This CDR3 has 12 residues. CDR1 and CDR2 from the germline V gene are DFQATT and SNEGSKA (reference sequence). CDR3 loop: CSAGKGAYEQFF.

The rearrangement uses TRBV7-8 and TRBJ2-3; TCRdb calls TRBD1, which cannot be checked without DNA. The CDR3 length is 16 residues. Per germline, CDR1 SGHVS and CDR2 FQNEAQ. CDR3: CASSLGSGDGTDTQYF.